Listed below are T cell receptor beta chains from one sample, sequenced in a study of radiotherapy plus CTLA-4 blockade in lung cancer. TCRdb's table, derived via immunoSEQ multiplex PCR, lists solely in-frame clones and lacks some. Of roughly 90,000 clones listed, 85% to 90% are singletons. The starting material was peripheral blood, obtained from a patient treated with radiotherapy plus ipilimumab. The receptors come from a human donor with non-small cell lung cancer that progressed on radiotherapy plus ipilimumab. Each CDR3 is given with its conserved first and last residue. The order of the fields is clone size, V gene, D gene, J gene, CDR3 DNA, CDR3 protein. A D gene is named only where the DNA matches it firmly. Size is omitted from some rows. Given values are once, few, many or a class for expanded clones.

.,TRBV10-3,.,TRBJ1-1,TGTGCCATCAGTGAGGCGGGAGCGGCAGGGATTTTCCCCACTGAAGCTTTCTTT,CAISEAGAAGIFPTEAFF
.,TRBV2,.,TRBJ1-2,TGTGCCAGCAGTGCATTGGTAGGGAGAAGTGATGGCTACACCTTC,CASSALVGRSDGYTF
.,TRBV27,.,TRBJ2-7,TGTGCCAGCAGTTTTAAGGCTGATTACGAGCAGTACTTC,CASSFKADYEQYF
.,TRBV28,.,TRBJ1-5,TGTGCCAGCAGTTTGCTCAGGGTGGGTCAGCCCCAGCATTTT,CASSLLRVGQPQHF
.,TRBV6-1,.,TRBJ2-7,TGTGCCAGCAGTCCCCTCCAGGGGATTGTGGAGCAGTACTTC,CASSPLQGIVEQYF
.,TRBV5-1,.,TRBJ2-5,TGCGCCAGCAGCTTGGAAGGGGGAATTCAAGAGACCCAGTACTTC,CASSLEGGIQETQYF
once,TRBV6-5,.,TRBJ1-3,TGTGCCAGCAGACCTACAAGCTCCGGCGGAAACACCATATATTTT,CASRPTSSGGNTIYF
.,TRBV7-8,.,TRBJ2-1,TGTGCCAGCAGCTTAACCACCTTACGCCCCTTAAGTGAGCAGTTCTTC,CASSLTTLRPLSEQFF
.,TRBV6-4,.,TRBJ2-2,TGTGCCAGCAGTGACTCGATTGAACAGGCCGGGGAGCTGTTTTTT,CASSDSIEQAGELFF
.,TRBV19,.,TRBJ1-5,TGTGCCAGTAGTATCAGGGCGCCTAATCAGCCCCAGCATTTT,CASSIRAPNQPQHF
.,TRBV30,TRBD2,TRBJ2-7,TGTGCCTGGAGACCTACTAGCGGGACGTGGGCCTACGAGCAGTACTTC,CAWRPTSGTWAYEQYF
.,TRBV5-1,TRBD2,TRBJ2-1,TGCGCCAGCAGCTTGCGGGAGGCCTACAATGAGCAGTTCTTC,CASSLREAYNEQFF
.,TRBV29-1,.,TRBJ2-7,TGCAGCATAATGACTGGAGGCTACGAGCAGTACTTC,CSIMTGGYEQYF
.,TRBV2,TRBD1,TRBJ2-2,TGTGCCAGCAGTGAGGGACAGTTCCTTAACACCGGGGAGCTGTTTTTT,CASSEGQFLNTGELFF
.,TRBV19,TRBD1,TRBJ1-5,TGTGCCAGTAGTATACGGACAGGGCCTAATCCCCAGCATTTT,CASSIRTGPNPQHF
once,TRBV2,.,TRBJ2-3,TGTGCCAGCAGTGAACTTGGTTCGACCGATACGCAGTATTTT,CASSELGSTDTQYF
.,TRBV9,TRBD2,TRBJ2-7,TGTGCCAGCAGCGTGCTAGCGGAGGCCTCCTACGAGCAGTACTTC,CASSVLAEASYEQYF
once,TRBV10-3,TRBD2,TRBJ2-3,TGTGCCATCAGGACTAGCGGGATCACAGATACGCAGTATTTT,CAIRTSGITDTQYF
.,TRBV2,TRBD1,TRBJ1-1,TGTGCCAGCAGTTATGCAGGGGGCTCTTGGAACACTGAAGCTTTCTTT,CASSYAGGSWNTEAFF
.,TRBV30,.,TRBJ1-4,TGTGCCTGGAGTGTACGACAGGCTCTTAGTGAAAAACTGTTTTTT,CAWSVRQALSEKLFF